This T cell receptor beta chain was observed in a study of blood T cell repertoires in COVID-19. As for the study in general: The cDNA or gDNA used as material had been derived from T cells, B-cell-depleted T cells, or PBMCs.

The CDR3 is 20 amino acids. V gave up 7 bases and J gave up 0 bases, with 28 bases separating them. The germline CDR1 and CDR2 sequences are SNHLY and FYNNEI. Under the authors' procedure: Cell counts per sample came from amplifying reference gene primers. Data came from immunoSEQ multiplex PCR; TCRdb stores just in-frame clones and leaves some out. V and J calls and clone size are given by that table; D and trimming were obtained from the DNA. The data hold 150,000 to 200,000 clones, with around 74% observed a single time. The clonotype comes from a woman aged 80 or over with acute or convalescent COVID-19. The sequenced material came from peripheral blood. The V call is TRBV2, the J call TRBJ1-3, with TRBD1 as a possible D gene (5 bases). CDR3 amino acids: CASTGSGRGWFRGSGNTIYF. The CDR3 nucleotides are TGTGCCAGCACTGGCTCCGGGCGGGGATGGTTTAGGGGCTCTGGAAACACCATATATTTT. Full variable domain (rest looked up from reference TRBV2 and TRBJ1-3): EPEVTQTPSHQVTQMGQEVILRCVPISNHLYFYWYRQILGQKVEFLVSFYNNEISEKSEIFDDQFSVERPDGSNFTLKIRSTKLEDSAMYFCASTGSGRGWFRGSGNTIYFGEGSWLTVV.